Described below is a single T cell receptor (beta chain) sequence and its context. After re-calling the 5' RACE reads, TCRdb lists one entry per CDR3 protein, DNA absent. In all, the sample yields a few hundred thousand distinct CDR3 sequences. The data were obtained in a study of monozygotic twins with inflammatory bowel disease. The CDR3 length is 15 residues. J is TRBJ2-3 and V is TRBV12-3 or TRBV12-4; the D gene TCRdb calls, TRBD1, cannot be checked with no DNA. Sequences were obtained from blood. The TCR was taken from a human donor with ulcerative colitis or Crohn's disease, or a healthy co-twin of an affected twin (not recorded which). The CDR3 here is CASRLGETDLDTQYF.